This T cell receptor beta chain was sequenced in a study of beta chain features in type 1 diabetes. Overall study findings and caveats: For Type 1 diabetes patients, all four CD4+ subsets carried TCRB CDR3s that were moderately but significantly shorter.

This CDR3 contains 13 residues. Germline V gives CDR1 SQVTM, CDR2 ANQGSEA. The V and J ends lost 4 bases and 0 bases respectively, with 6 bases between them. About this clone: Its matching antigen is unknown.

The authors reverse transcribed all of the isolated RNA, so sequencing captured expressed TCRB transcripts. For naive, central memory and regulatory T cell samples, reads averaged roughly 3.5 million. Sequencing was performed with immunoSEQ multiplex PCR; in TCRdb, only in-frame clones are kept and a portion is missing. The sample shows some 370,000 clones, 8.5% to 10% of them seen only once. This clonotype originated in a young man with type 1 diabetes. Sequencing used central memory CD4+ T cells from blood. The chain couples TRBV29-1 to TRBJ1-4; no clear D. The chain's CDR3 is CSVGKATNEKLFF. CDR3 DNA: TGCAGCGTTGGGAAGGCAACTAATGAAAAACTGTTTTTT.